This T cell receptor beta chain is from a study of untreated major depressive disorder. General study results and limits: TRBV05-01 (Vbeta 5.1) usage was higher in CD4+ T cells of depressed patients than controls.

From germline, CDR1 is SQVTM and CDR2 ANQGSEA. Trimming removed 5 bases at V and 4 bases at J, with 17 bases between. The CDR3 covers 14 residues. Each depressed patient was matched pairwise with a non-depressed control on sex, age, current smoking status and body mass index. Turning to this clone: Its antigen remains unidentified.

The repertoire was sequenced with immunoSEQ multiplex PCR; TCRdb's copy has only in-frame clones and lacks some. The table includes approximately 24,000 clones, about 90% detected once. Sequences were obtained from CD4+ T cells from PBMCs. This clonotype originated in a woman aged 30 to 39 with major depressive disorder. The chain couples TRBV29-1 to TRBJ1-1, with a weak D call TRBD1 (6 bases). The chain's CDR3 is CSVLRRGAPTEAFF. CDR3 coding DNA: TGCAGCGTTCTCCGCCGGGGGGCTCCCACTGAAGCTTTCTTT.